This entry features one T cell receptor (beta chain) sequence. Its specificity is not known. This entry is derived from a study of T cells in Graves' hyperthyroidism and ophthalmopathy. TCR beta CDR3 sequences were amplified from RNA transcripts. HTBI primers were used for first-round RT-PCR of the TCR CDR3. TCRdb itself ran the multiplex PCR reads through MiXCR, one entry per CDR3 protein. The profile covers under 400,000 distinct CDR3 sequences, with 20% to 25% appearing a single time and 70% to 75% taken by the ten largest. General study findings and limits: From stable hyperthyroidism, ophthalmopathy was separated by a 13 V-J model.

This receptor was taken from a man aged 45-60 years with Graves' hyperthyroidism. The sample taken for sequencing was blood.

This CDR3 reads CASSPRGGLSSYEQYF. CDR3 in DNA: TGTGCCAGCTCACCACGAGGGGGCCTTAGCTCCTACGAGCAGTACTTC. V gene TRBV18 combines with J gene TRBJ2-7; 7 nucleotides line up with TRBD1. CDR3 length: 16 residues. Germline trimming cut 1 base from V and 0 bases from J; bases unmatched to any gene: 6. Germline CDR1 reads KGHSH; CDR2 reads LQKENI.